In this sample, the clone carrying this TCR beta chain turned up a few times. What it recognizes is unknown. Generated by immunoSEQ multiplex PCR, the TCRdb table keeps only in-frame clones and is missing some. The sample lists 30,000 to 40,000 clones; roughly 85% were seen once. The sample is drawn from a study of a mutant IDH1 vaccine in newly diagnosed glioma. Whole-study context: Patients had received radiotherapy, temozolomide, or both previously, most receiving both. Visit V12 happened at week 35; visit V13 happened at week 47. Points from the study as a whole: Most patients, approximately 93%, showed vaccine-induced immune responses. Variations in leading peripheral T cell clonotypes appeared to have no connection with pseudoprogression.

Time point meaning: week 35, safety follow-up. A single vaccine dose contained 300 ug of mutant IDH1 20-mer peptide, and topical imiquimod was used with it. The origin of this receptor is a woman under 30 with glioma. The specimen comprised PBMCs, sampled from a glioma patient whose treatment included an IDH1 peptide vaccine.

CDR3 DNA: TGCAGCGTTGAGGTAGGGGACGGCGGGGAGCTGTTTTTT. Translation gives CSVEVGDGGELFF. The genes are TRBV29-1 and TRBJ2-2, with D perhaps being TRBD1 or TRBD2 (5 bases each). The CDR3 is 13 amino acids. Trimming cost V 3 bases and J 7 bases, with 12 bases left between them. The germline CDR1 and CDR2 sequences are SQVTM and ANQGSEA.